Sequencing of this TCR beta chain was carried out in a study of T cells in localized non-small cell lung cancer. General study findings and limits: A median of approximately 54 clones ranked among the top 100 in tumor appeared in adjacent lung. Without multi-region sequencing, intratumor heterogeneity could not be excluded. Greater T cell density in blood accompanied longer overall survival. Exceeding tumor, uninvolved adjacent lung had the highest T cell clonality.

Sequencing used immunoSEQ multiplex PCR; TCRdb keeps in-frame clones, though not all of them. The data contain about 36,000 clones, roughly 87% of them seen just once; the ten biggest clones take up approximately 7.2%. The V and J ends lost 2 bases and 1 base respectively, with 14 bases between them. The CDR3 sequence is 16 residues long. Germline V gene lookup returns CDR1 KGHSH and CDR2 LQKENI. Points on this clone: No antigen is known for it.

The rearrangement joins TRBV18 to TRBJ1-1; a possible D gene is TRBD1 (5 bases). The sequencing used peripheral blood, collected before any cancer treatment. This TCR was sampled from a woman aged 35-75 years with stage I lung adenocarcinoma. CDR3: CASSPGQGNWNTEAFF. For the CDR3, the DNA is TGTGCCAGCTCACCAGGCCAGGGCAACTGGAACACTGAAGCTTTCTTT.